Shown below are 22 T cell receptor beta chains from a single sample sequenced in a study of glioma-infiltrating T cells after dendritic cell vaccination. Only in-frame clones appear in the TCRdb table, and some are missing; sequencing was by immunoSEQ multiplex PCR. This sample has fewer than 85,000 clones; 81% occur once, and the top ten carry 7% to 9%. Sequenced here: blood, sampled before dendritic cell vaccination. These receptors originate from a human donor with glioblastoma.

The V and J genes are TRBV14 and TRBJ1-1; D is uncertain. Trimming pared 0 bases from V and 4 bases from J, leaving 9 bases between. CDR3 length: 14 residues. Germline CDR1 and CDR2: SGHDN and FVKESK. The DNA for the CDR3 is TGTGCCAGCAGCCAAGATATGCAGTTCACTGAAGCTTTCTTT. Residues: CASSQDMQFTEAFF.

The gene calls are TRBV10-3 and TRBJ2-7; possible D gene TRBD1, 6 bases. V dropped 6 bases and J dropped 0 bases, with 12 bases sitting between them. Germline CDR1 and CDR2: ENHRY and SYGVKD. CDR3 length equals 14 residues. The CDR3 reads CAIRDSEASYEQYF. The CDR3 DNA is TGTGCCATCAGGGACAGTGAGGCCTCCTACGAGCAGTACTTC.

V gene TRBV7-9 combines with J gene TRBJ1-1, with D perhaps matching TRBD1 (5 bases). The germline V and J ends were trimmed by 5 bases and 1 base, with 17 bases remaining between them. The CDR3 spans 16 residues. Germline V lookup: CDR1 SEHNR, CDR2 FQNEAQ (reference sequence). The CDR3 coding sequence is TGTGCCAGCAGCGACCTCCTGGCGGGGGGGAACACTGAAGCTTTCTTT. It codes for CASSDLLAGGNTEAFF.

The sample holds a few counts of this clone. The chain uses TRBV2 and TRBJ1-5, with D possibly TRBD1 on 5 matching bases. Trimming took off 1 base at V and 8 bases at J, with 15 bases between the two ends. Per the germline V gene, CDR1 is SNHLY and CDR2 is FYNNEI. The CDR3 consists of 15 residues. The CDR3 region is CASSEERGIGKPQHF. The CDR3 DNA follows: TGTGCCAGCAGTGAAGAGCGGGGCATAGGTAAGCCCCAGCATTTT.

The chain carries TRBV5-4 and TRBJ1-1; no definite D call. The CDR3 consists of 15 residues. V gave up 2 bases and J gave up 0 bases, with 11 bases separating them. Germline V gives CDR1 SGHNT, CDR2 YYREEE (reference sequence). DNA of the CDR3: TGTGCCAGCAGCTTCAATAATCAGATGAACACTGAAGCTTTCTTT. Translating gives CASSFNNQMNTEAFF.

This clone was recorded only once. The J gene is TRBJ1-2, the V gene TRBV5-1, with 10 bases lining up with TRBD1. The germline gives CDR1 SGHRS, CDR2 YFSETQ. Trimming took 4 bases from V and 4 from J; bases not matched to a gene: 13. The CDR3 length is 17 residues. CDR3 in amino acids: CASSNIPGQGTGYGYTF. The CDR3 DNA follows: TGCGCCAGCAGCAATATCCCGGGACAGGGGACGGGCTATGGCTACACCTTC.

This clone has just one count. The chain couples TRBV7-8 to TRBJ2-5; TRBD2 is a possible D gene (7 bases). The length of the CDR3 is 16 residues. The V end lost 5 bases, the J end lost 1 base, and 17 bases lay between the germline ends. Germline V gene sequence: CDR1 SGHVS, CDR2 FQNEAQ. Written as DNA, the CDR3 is TGTGCCAGCAGCCTACCCGGGGGGCCCACCCAAGAGACCCAGTACTTC. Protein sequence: CASSLPGGPTQETQYF.

CDR3 protein: CASSYPQGPTDTQYF. In DNA, the CDR3 is TGTGCCAGCAGCTACCCACAGGGGCCAACAGATACGCAGTATTTT. The chain employs TRBV7-2 and TRBJ2-3; 7 nucleotides agree with TRBD1. After removal of 4 bases from V and 3 bases from J, the junction contained 7 bases not matched to a gene. CDR1 is SGHTA and CDR2 is FQGNSA in the germline V gene. The CDR3 is made up of 15 amino acids. The full variable domain, completed using reference TRBV7-2 and TRBJ2-3, is GAGVSQSPSNKVTEKGKDVELRCDPISGHTALYWYRQSLGQGLEFLIYFQGNSAPDKSGLPSDRFSAERTGGSVSTLTIQRTQQEDSAVYLCASSYPQGPTDTQYFGPGTRLTVL.

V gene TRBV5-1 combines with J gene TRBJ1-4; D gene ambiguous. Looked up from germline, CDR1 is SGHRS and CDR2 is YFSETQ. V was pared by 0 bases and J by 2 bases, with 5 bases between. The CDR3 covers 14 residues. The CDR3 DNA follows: TGCGCCAGCAGCTTGGCTGCGACTAATGAAAAACTGTTTTTT. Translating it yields CASSLAATNEKLFF.

The CDR3 DNA sequence: TGTGCCAGCAGCCTCGGAGAGAACACTGAAGCTTTCTTT. The encoded protein is CASSLGENTEAFF. This rearrangement joins TRBV7-3 to TRBJ1-1; D remains unclear. V shed 5 bases and J shed 1 base, with 8 bases lying between them. Per germline, CDR1 SGHTA and CDR2 FQGTGA. This CDR3 is built from 13 residues.

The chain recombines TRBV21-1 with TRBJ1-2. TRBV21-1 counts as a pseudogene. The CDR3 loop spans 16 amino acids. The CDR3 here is CASSLLGGESNYGYTF. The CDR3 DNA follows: TGTGCCAGCAGCCTTCTGGGAGGGGAATCTAACTATGGCTACACCTTC.

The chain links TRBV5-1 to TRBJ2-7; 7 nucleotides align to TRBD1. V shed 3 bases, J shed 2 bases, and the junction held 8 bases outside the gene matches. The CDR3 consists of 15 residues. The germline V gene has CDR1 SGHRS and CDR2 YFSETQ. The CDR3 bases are TGCGCCAGCAGCTCCTATGGACAGGAAGCCTACGAGCAGTACTTC. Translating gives CASSSYGQEAYEQYF.

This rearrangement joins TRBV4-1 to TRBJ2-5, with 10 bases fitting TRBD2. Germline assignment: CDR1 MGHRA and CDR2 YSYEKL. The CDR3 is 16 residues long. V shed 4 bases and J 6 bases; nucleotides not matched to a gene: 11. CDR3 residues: CASSLRSGGGNKTQYF. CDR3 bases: TGCGCCAGCAGCCTCCGCAGCGGGGGGGGCAACAAGACCCAGTACTTC.

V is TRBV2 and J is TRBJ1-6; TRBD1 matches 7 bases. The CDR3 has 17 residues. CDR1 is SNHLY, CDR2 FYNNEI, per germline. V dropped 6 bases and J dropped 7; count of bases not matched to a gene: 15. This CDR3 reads CASSPGQGGFGNSPLHF. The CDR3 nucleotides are TGTGCCAGCAGCCCGGGCCAGGGGGGTTTCGGAAATTCACCCCTCCACTTT.

The CDR3 nucleotides are TGTGCCAGCAGCCCCTGGACAGGGGGTGCTTTCTTT. This sequence encodes CASSPWTGGAFF. The chain uses TRBV5-6 and TRBJ1-1; TRBD1 matches 10 bases. V trimming: 4 bases; J trimming: 11 bases; junction bases outside the gene matches: 5. The CDR3 covers 12 residues. Germline V gene sequence: CDR1 SGHDT, CDR2 YYEEEE.

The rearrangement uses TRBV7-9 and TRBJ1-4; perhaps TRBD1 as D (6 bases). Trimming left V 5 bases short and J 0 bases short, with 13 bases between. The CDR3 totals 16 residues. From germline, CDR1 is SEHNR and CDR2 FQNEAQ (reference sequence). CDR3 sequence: CASSLLTGPTNEKLFF. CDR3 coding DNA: TGTGCCAGCAGCCTACTGACAGGACCAACTAATGAAAAACTGTTTTTT.

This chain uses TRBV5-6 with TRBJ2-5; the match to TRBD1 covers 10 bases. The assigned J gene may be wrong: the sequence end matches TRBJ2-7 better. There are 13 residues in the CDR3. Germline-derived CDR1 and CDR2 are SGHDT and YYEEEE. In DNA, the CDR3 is TGTGCCAGCAGCCGGACAGGGGGTGGCGAGCAGTACTTC. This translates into CASSRTGGGEQYF.

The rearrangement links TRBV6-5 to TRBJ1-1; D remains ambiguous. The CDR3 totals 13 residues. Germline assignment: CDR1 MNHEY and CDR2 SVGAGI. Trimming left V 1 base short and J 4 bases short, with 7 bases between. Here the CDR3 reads CASSYLLFTEAFF. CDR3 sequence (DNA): TGTGCCAGCAGTTACTTACTATTCACTGAAGCTTTCTTT.

The CDR3 protein is CAWSDGTVSNQPQHF. The CDR3, as DNA: TGTGCCTGGAGTGATGGGACAGTAAGCAATCAGCCCCAGCATTTT. The rearrangement links TRBV30 to TRBJ1-5, with TRBD1 identical over 7 bases. CDR3 length equals 15 residues. V lost 1 base to trimming and J lost 1 base; unmatched junction nucleotides: 4. Germline loops: CDR1 GTSNPN, CDR2 SVGIG (reference sequence).

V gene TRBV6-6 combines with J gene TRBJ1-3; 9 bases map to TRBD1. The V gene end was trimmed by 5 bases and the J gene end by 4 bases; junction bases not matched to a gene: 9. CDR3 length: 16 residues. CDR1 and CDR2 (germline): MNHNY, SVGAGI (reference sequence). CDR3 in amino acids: CASSVGTGLGGNTIYF. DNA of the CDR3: TGTGCCAGCAGTGTTGGGACAGGGCTAGGAGGAAACACCATATATTTT.

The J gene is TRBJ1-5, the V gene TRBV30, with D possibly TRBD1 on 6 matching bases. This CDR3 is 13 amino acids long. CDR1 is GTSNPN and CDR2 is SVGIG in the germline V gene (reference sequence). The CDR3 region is CAGTQGTGQPQHF. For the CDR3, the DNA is TGTGCAGGGACCCAGGGGACCGGGCAGCCCCAGCATTTT.

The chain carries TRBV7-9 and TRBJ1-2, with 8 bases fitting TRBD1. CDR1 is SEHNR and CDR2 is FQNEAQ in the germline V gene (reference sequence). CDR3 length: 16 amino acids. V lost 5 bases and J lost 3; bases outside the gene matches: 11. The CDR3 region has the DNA TGTGCCAGCAGCCCTCCGGGACAGGTTACCTACTATGGCTACACCTTC. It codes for CASSPPGQVTYYGYTF.